This T cell receptor beta chain was identified in a study of a mutant IDH1 vaccine in newly diagnosed glioma. Noted time point: baseline, week 1 (first vaccination visit). Documented treatment: pre-vaccination baseline after standard-of-care therapy. Measured with immunoSEQ multiplex PCR; TCRdb has only the in-frame clones, and not every one. The repertoire holds about 98,000 clones, with roughly 90% as singletons. Source: PBMCs, taken from a glioma patient treated with radiotherapy, temozolomide or both. This TCR was recovered from a woman aged 50 to 65 with glioma.

The CDR3 loop reads CARPGRSYEQYF. The CDR3 coding sequence is TGTGCCAGACCGGGTCGCTCCTACGAGCAGTACTTC. V usage is TRBV6-1 and J usage is TRBJ2-7; D uncertain. Germline V gene data show CDR1 as MNHNS and CDR2 as SASEGT. The ends were cut back, 9 bases at V and 0 bases at J, with 9 bases in the middle. There are 12 residues in the CDR3.